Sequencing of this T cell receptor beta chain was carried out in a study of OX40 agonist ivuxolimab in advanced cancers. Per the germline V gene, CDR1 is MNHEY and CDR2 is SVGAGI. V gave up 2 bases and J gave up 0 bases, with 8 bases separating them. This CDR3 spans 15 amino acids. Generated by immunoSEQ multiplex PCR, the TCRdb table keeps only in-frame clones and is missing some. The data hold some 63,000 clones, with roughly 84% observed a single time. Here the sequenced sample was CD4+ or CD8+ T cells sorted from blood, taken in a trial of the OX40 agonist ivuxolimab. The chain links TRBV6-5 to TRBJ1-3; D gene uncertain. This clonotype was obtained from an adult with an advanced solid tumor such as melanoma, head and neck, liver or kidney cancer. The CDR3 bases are TGTGCCAGCAGTTACGGCAGCGTCTCTGGAAACACCATATATTTT. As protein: CASSYGSVSGNTIYF.